These T cell receptor beta chains were read from a single sample in a study of memory CD4+ T cells and cytomegalovirus serostatus. TCRdb keeps only in-frame clones here, not all; method: immunoSEQ multiplex PCR. Of 50,000 to 60,000 clones listed, over 60% are singletons. The source material was memory CD4+ T cells from blood. The receptors come from an adult in good health and CMV-seropositive. Both conserved end residues are part of each CDR3. Fields, in order: V gene, D gene, clone size, J gene, CDR3 length, CDR3 protein, CDR3 DNA. A D gene is named only where the DNA matches it firmly. Rows give clone size only sometimes, using once, few, many, or a class for an expanded clone.

v_gene: TRBV6-6
d_gene: NA
abundance: NA
j_gene: TRBJ2-3
len: 14
CDR3aa: CASSYSLGGNTQYF
CDR3nt: TGTGCCAGCAGTTACTCCTTAGGGGGGAATACGCAGTATTTT

v_gene: TRBV6-6
d_gene: NA
abundance: NA
j_gene: TRBJ1-2
len: 15
CDR3aa: CASSHLTGTSGGYTF
CDR3nt: TGTGCCAGCAGTCACCTCACAGGGACATCCGGGGGCTACACCTTC

v_gene: TRBV7-2
d_gene: NA
abundance: NA
j_gene: TRBJ1-3
len: 17
CDR3aa: CASSFRSGSVSGNTIYF
CDR3nt: TGTGCCAGCAGCTTTAGGTCAGGGTCAGTATCTGGAAACACCATATATTTT

v_gene: TRBV5-3
d_gene: NA
abundance: NA
j_gene: TRBJ2-1
len: 15
CDR3aa: CARSLDRVVVNEQFF
CDR3nt: TGTGCCAGAAGCTTGGACAGGGTGGTCGTCAATGAGCAGTTCTTC

v_gene: TRBV6-1
d_gene: NA
abundance: once
j_gene: TRBJ2-2
len: 14
CDR3aa: CASRIRRATGELFF
CDR3nt: TGTGCCAGCAGGATTCGGAGGGCCACCGGGGAGCTGTTTTTT

v_gene: TRBV2
d_gene: NA
abundance: NA
j_gene: TRBJ2-7
len: 14
CDR3aa: CASSFRELTYEQYF
CDR3nt: TGTGCCAGCAGCTTCAGGGAGCTCACCTACGAGCAGTACTTC

v_gene: TRBV19
d_gene: TRBD1
abundance: NA
j_gene: TRBJ2-7
len: 13
CDR3aa: CASSSDRAGEQYF
CDR3nt: TGTGCCAGTAGTTCGGACAGGGCTGGCGAGCAGTACTTC

v_gene: TRBV19
d_gene: NA
abundance: NA
j_gene: TRBJ2-6
len: 17
CDR3aa: CASSIRGDSSGANVLTF
CDR3nt: TGTGCCAGTAGTATTAGGGGGGACTCGTCTGGGGCCAACGTCCTGACTTTC

v_gene: TRBV28
d_gene: TRBD1
abundance: once
j_gene: TRBJ1-2
len: 15
CDR3aa: CASTRSGTGVYGYTF
CDR3nt: TGTGCCAGCACCCGATCGGGGACAGGGGTTTATGGCTACACCTTC

v_gene: TRBV18
d_gene: NA
abundance: NA
j_gene: TRBJ1-1
len: 13
CDR3aa: CASSPFENTEAFF
CDR3nt: TGCGCCAGCTCACCATTTGAGAACACTGAAGCTTTCTTT

v_gene: TRBV6-5
d_gene: NA
abundance: NA
j_gene: TRBJ1-1
len: 15
CDR3aa: CASSPLGAGPPVAFF
CDR3nt: TGTGCCAGCAGCCCCCTGGGGGCAGGGCCGCCAGTGGCTTTCTTT

v_gene: TRBV6-6
d_gene: TRBD1
abundance: NA
j_gene: TRBJ1-2
len: 15
CDR3aa: CASSYPDRGGYGYTF
CDR3nt: TGTGCCAGCAGTTATCCGGACAGGGGCGGCTATGGCTACACCTTC

v_gene: TRBV18
d_gene: TRBD1
abundance: NA
j_gene: TRBJ1-4
len: 17
CDR3aa: CASSPRTGGYGNEKLFF
CDR3nt: TGTGCCAGCTCACCGCGGACAGGGGGCTATGGTAATGAAAAACTGTTTTTT

v_gene: TRBV7-2
d_gene: NA
abundance: once
j_gene: TRBJ1-6
len: 14
CDR3aa: CASSPTLGDSPLHF
CDR3nt: TGTGCCAGCAGCCCTACTTTGGGGGATTCACCCCTCCACTTT

v_gene: TRBV7-8
d_gene: NA
abundance: NA
j_gene: TRBJ1-2
len: 16
CDR3aa: CASSLAGEGRFYGYTF
CDR3nt: TGTGCCAGCAGCTTAGCGGGGGAGGGGCGCTTCTATGGCTACACCTTC

v_gene: TRBV4-3
d_gene: NA
abundance: once
j_gene: TRBJ2-5
len: 16
CDR3aa: CASSQGEGGPMETQYF
CDR3nt: TGCGCCAGCAGCCAAGGTGAAGGGGGTCCTATGGAGACCCAGTACTTC

v_gene: TRBV5-1
d_gene: NA
abundance: NA
j_gene: TRBJ1-2
len: 15
CDR3aa: CASSLAGVGSYGYTF
CDR3nt: TGCGCCAGCAGCTTGGCAGGGGTTGGGAGCTATGGCTACACCTTC

v_gene: TRBV27
d_gene: NA
abundance: NA
j_gene: TRBJ1-2
len: 15
CDR3aa: CASSETANGDYGYTF
CDR3nt: TGTGCCAGCAGTGAGACCGCTAATGGGGACTATGGCTACACCTTC

v_gene: TRBV11-3
d_gene: TRBD1
abundance: NA
j_gene: TRBJ2-7
len: 14
CDR3aa: CASSLAGGIYEQYF
CDR3nt: TGTGCCAGCAGCTTGGCAGGGGGTATCTACGAGCAGTACTTC

v_gene: TRBV5-4
d_gene: NA
abundance: NA
j_gene: TRBJ1-2
len: 16
CDR3aa: CASSLGLGGSNYGYTF
CDR3nt: TGTGCCAGCAGCTTGGGTCTTGGAGGGTCTAACTATGGCTACACCTTC

v_gene: TRBV7-7
d_gene: NA
abundance: NA
j_gene: TRBJ2-1
len: 15
CDR3aa: CASSLRQGGHNEQFF
CDR3nt: TGTGCTAGCAGCTTAAGACAGGGAGGCCACAATGAGCAGTTCTTC

v_gene: TRBV9
d_gene: NA
abundance: NA
j_gene: TRBJ2-7
len: 13
CDR3aa: CASSVLEGTGQYF
CDR3nt: TGTGCCAGCAGCGTTCTGGAGGGGACGGGGCAGTACTTC

v_gene: TRBV5-1
d_gene: NA
abundance: NA
j_gene: TRBJ2-1
len: 14
CDR3aa: CASSFSTRDNEQFF
CDR3nt: TGCGCCAGCAGCTTTTCCACCCGGGACAATGAGCAGTTCTTC

v_gene: TRBV10-3
d_gene: TRBD1
abundance: NA
j_gene: TRBJ2-7
len: 14
CDR3aa: CAIRPGQGSHEQYF
CDR3nt: TGTGCCATCAGACCGGGACAGGGATCTCACGAGCAGTACTTC

v_gene: TRBV7-2
d_gene: TRBD2
abundance: NA
j_gene: TRBJ2-7
len: 17
CDR3aa: CASSSPLAGGPGHEQYF
CDR3nt: TGTGCCAGCAGCAGCCCTCTAGCGGGGGGGCCGGGACACGAGCAGTACTTC

v_gene: TRBV7-9
d_gene: NA
abundance: NA
j_gene: TRBJ1-4
len: 12
CDR3aa: CASRLNKEKLFF
CDR3nt: TGTGCCAGCAGGTTAAACAAAGAAAAACTGTTTTTT

v_gene: TRBV9
d_gene: NA
abundance: once
j_gene: TRBJ2-3
len: 19
CDR3aa: CASSSVGGGDPASTDTQYF
CDR3nt: TGTGCCAGCAGCTCCGTGGGCGGCGGGGACCCAGCCTCCACAGATACGCAGTATTTT

v_gene: TRBV6-1
d_gene: TRBD1
abundance: few
j_gene: TRBJ1-2
len: 13
CDR3aa: CASSRQGAYGYTF
CDR3nt: TGTGCCAGCAGTCGACAGGGTGCCTATGGCTACACCTTC

v_gene: TRBV30
d_gene: NA
abundance: NA
j_gene: TRBJ1-1
len: 12
CDR3aa: CAWSGGENEAFF
CDR3nt: TGTGCCTGGAGTGGGGGGGAAAATGAAGCTTTCTTT

v_gene: TRBV20-1
d_gene: NA
abundance: few
j_gene: TRBJ1-1
len: 11
CDR3aa: CSARVGAEAFF
CDR3nt: TGCAGTGCTAGAGTCGGAGCTGAAGCTTTCTTT

v_gene: TRBV9
d_gene: NA
abundance: NA
j_gene: TRBJ1-2
len: 15
CDR3aa: CASSPRTGVQGGYTF
CDR3nt: TGTGCTAGCAGCCCCCGGACCGGCGTGCAAGGTGGCTACACCTTC

v_gene: TRBV2
d_gene: TRBD2
abundance: NA
j_gene: TRBJ2-7
len: 16
CDR3aa: CASPGKAGEPPYEQYF
CDR3nt: TGTGCCAGCCCGGGTAAAGCGGGAGAGCCCCCCTACGAGCAGTACTTC

v_gene: TRBV11-2
d_gene: TRBD1
abundance: NA
j_gene: TRBJ2-7
len: 15
CDR3aa: CASRRPGQGIREQYF
CDR3nt: TGTGCCAGCAGACGACCGGGACAGGGGATCCGCGAGCAGTACTTC

v_gene: TRBV29-1
d_gene: NA
abundance: NA
j_gene: TRBJ1-1
len: 10
CDR3aa: CSVVNNEAFF
CDR3nt: TGCAGCGTTGTCAACAATGAAGCTTTCTTT

v_gene: TRBV6-5
d_gene: NA
abundance: NA
j_gene: TRBJ1-4
len: 14
CDR3aa: CASNEGGARGKLFF
CDR3nt: TGTGCCAGCAACGAAGGGGGGGCGCGAGGAAAACTGTTTTTT

v_gene: TRBV6-5
d_gene: TRBD2
abundance: NA
j_gene: TRBJ2-1
len: 15
CDR3aa: CASSRSSGGGNEQFF
CDR3nt: TGTGCCAGCAGCAGGTCCAGCGGGGGAGGGAATGAGCAGTTCTTC

v_gene: TRBV7-9
d_gene: TRBD2
abundance: NA
j_gene: TRBJ2-3
len: 17
CDR3aa: CASSLTSGRLSRDTQYF
CDR3nt: TGTGCCAGCAGCTTGACTAGCGGGAGATTGTCGCGAGATACGCAGTATTTT

v_gene: TRBV15
d_gene: NA
abundance: few
j_gene: TRBJ1-1
len: 9
CDR3aa: CATSRVPFF
CDR3nt: TGTGCCACCAGCAGAGTTCCTTTCTTT

v_gene: TRBV28
d_gene: TRBD2
abundance: NA
j_gene: TRBJ2-7
len: 16
CDR3aa: CASSPLAGDRSYEQYF
CDR3nt: TGTGCCAGCAGCCCTCTAGCGGGAGACCGCTCCTACGAGCAGTACTTC

v_gene: TRBV7-9
d_gene: NA
abundance: once
j_gene: TRBJ2-7
len: 14
CDR3aa: CASSTQGGSYEQYF
CDR3nt: TGTGCCAGCAGCACCCAGGGGGGATCCTACGAGCAGTACTTC

v_gene: TRBV2
d_gene: NA
abundance: NA
j_gene: TRBJ2-7
len: 17
CDR3aa: CASTDPGGKQKSYEQYF
CDR3nt: TGTGCCAGCACCGACCCGGGCGGAAAACAAAAATCCTACGAGCAGTACTTC

v_gene: TRBV19
d_gene: NA
abundance: NA
j_gene: TRBJ2-3
len: 14
CDR3aa: CASRRGARTDTQYF
CDR3nt: TGTGCCAGTAGACGAGGGGCCCGCACAGATACGCAGTATTTT

v_gene: TRBV10-2
d_gene: TRBD1
abundance: NA
j_gene: TRBJ1-6
len: 15
CDR3aa: CASKPRQGRNSPLHF
CDR3nt: TGCGCCAGCAAACCCCGACAGGGCAGGAATTCACCCCTCCACTTT

v_gene: TRBV7-2
d_gene: NA
abundance: NA
j_gene: TRBJ2-3
len: 13
CDR3aa: CASSPSRGDTQYF
CDR3nt: TGTGCCAGCAGCCCCTCCCGCGGAGATACGCAGTATTTT

v_gene: TRBV6-6
d_gene: NA
abundance: NA
j_gene: TRBJ2-7
len: 13
CDR3aa: CASGPSISYEQYF
CDR3nt: TGTGCCAGCGGGCCATCCATCTCCTACGAGCAGTACTTC

v_gene: TRBV7-3
d_gene: TRBD1
abundance: few
j_gene: TRBJ1-1
len: 13
CDR3aa: CASSSYRGGEAFF
CDR3nt: TGTGCCAGCAGCTCCTACAGGGGAGGTGAAGCTTTCTTT

v_gene: TRBV6-5
d_gene: TRBD1
abundance: NA
j_gene: TRBJ2-2
len: 15
CDR3aa: CASRKTGGGTGELFF
CDR3nt: TGTGCCAGCAGGAAAACAGGGGGCGGTACCGGGGAGCTGTTTTTT

v_gene: TRBV5-4
d_gene: NA
abundance: NA
j_gene: TRBJ1-2
len: 12
CDR3aa: CASSQDSYGYTF
CDR3nt: TGTGCCAGCAGCCAGGACAGCTATGGCTACACCTTC

v_gene: TRBV30
d_gene: NA
abundance: NA
j_gene: TRBJ2-7
len: 14
CDR3aa: CAWRWQSSSYEQYF
CDR3nt: TGTGCCTGGAGATGGCAGTCAAGCTCCTACGAGCAGTACTTC

v_gene: TRBV30
d_gene: TRBD1
abundance: NA
j_gene: TRBJ1-4
len: 16
CDR3aa: CAWSVPLTGFNEKLFF
CDR3nt: TGTGCCTGGAGTGTCCCCCTGACAGGGTTTAATGAAAAACTGTTTTTT

v_gene: TRBV20-1
d_gene: NA
abundance: NA
j_gene: TRBJ2-5
len: 10
CDR3aa: CSALGETQYF
CDR3nt: TGCAGTGCTCTTGGCGAGACCCAGTACTTC

v_gene: TRBV11-2
d_gene: NA
abundance: NA
j_gene: TRBJ1-1
len: 15
CDR3aa: CASSLPQGSNTEAFF
CDR3nt: TGTGCCAGCAGCTTGCCCCAGGGCAGCAACACTGAAGCTTTCTTT

v_gene: TRBV19
d_gene: NA
abundance: few
j_gene: TRBJ1-4
len: 15
CDR3aa: CASSVPGKGDEKLFF
CDR3nt: TGTGCCAGTAGTGTCCCAGGGAAAGGGGATGAAAAACTGTTTTTT

v_gene: TRBV27
d_gene: NA
abundance: NA
j_gene: TRBJ2-7
len: 16
CDR3aa: CASSPYPPGGWDEQYF
CDR3nt: TGTGCCAGCAGTCCTTATCCGCCAGGAGGTTGGGACGAGCAGTACTTC

v_gene: TRBV28
d_gene: NA
abundance: NA
j_gene: TRBJ2-1
len: 10
CDR3aa: CASSGLIQFF
CDR3nt: TGTGCCAGCAGCGGGCTTATTCAGTTCTTC

v_gene: TRBV2
d_gene: TRBD1
abundance: NA
j_gene: TRBJ1-3
len: 15
CDR3aa: CASRETGASGNTIYF
CDR3nt: TGTGCCAGCAGGGAGACAGGGGCCTCTGGAAACACCATATATTTT

v_gene: TRBV10-3
d_gene: TRBD1
abundance: NA
j_gene: TRBJ2-2
len: 16
CDR3aa: CAISEIDRAIPGELFF
CDR3nt: TGTGCCATCAGTGAGATAGACAGGGCGATCCCCGGGGAGCTGTTTTTT

v_gene: TRBV29-1
d_gene: TRBD1
abundance: NA
j_gene: TRBJ2-3
len: 16
CDR3aa: CSVFGQGGFYTDTQYF
CDR3nt: TGCAGCGTTTTTGGACAGGGGGGATTCTACACAGATACGCAGTATTTT

v_gene: TRBV28
d_gene: NA
abundance: NA
j_gene: TRBJ1-2
len: 16
CDR3aa: CASSFSGGLHGYGYTF
CDR3nt: TGTGCCAGCAGTTTTTCCGGCGGACTGCATGGCTATGGCTACACCTTC

v_gene: TRBV5-4
d_gene: TRBD1
abundance: NA
j_gene: TRBJ2-3
len: 15
CDR3aa: CASSPYDRGGDTQYF
CDR3nt: TGTGCCAGCAGCCCTTATGACAGGGGGGGAGATACGCAGTATTTT